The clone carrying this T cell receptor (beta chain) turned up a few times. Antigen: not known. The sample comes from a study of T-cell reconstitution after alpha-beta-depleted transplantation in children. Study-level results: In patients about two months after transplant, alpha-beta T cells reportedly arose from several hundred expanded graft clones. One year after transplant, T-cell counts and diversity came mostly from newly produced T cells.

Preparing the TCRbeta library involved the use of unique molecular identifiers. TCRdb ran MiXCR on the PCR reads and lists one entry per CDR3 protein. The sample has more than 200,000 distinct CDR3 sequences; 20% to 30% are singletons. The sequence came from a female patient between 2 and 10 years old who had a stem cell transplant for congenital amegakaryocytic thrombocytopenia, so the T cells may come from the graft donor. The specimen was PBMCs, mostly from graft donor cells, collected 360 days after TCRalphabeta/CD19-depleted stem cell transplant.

Here the CDR3 reads CASRARRVIRNTEAFF. In DNA, the CDR3 is TGTGCCAGCAGAGCGAGAAGGGTGATTCGAAACACTGAAGCTTTCTTT. The rearrangement uses TRBV6-1 and TRBJ1-1; D is ambiguous. Trimming stripped 6 bases from V and 2 bases from J, with 19 bases between. The germline V gene has CDR1 MNHNS and CDR2 SASEGT. The CDR3 spans 16 residues.